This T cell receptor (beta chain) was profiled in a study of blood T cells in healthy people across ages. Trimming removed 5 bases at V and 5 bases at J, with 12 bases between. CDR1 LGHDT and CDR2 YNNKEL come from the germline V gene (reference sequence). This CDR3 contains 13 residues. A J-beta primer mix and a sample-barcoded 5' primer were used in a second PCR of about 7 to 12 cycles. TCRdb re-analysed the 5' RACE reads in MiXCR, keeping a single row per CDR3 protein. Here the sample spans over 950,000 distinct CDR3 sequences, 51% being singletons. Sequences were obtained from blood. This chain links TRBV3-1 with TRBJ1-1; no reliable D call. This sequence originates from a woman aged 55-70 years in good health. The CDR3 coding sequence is TGTGCCAGCAGCTTTTCCGTGGGAACTGAAGCTTTCTTT. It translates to CASSFSVGTEAFF.